This note documents a single T cell receptor (beta chain) sequence. Method: immunoSEQ multiplex PCR; TCRdb's copy keeps in-frame clones and lacks some. The sample yields tens of thousands of clones, 89% seen once. Germline CDR1 and CDR2: SGHRS and YFSETQ. The CDR3 loop spans 14 amino acids. Trimming removed 2 bases from V and 0 bases from J; junction bases left unmatched: 1. This sample was taken from a study of T cell changes during pregnancy in multiple sclerosis. Sequencing used CD4+ T cells from peripheral blood mononuclear cells, obtained in the first trimester of pregnancy. This sequence was found in a female donor with multiple sclerosis, enrolled in a pregnancy study. The V call is TRBV5-1, the J call TRBJ2-7; 8 nucleotides line up with TRBD2. This CDR3 is CASSFTSGSYEQYF. The CDR3, as DNA: TGCGCCAGCAGCTTCACTAGCGGCTCCTACGAGCAGTACTTC.